Below, one T cell receptor beta chain is given with its context. Its matching antigen is unknown. Trimming shortened V by 2 bases and J by 14 bases, and 14 bases separated the two germline ends. Germline V gene sequence: CDR1 SNHLY, CDR2 FYNNEI. The CDR3 is made up of 12 amino acids. The data stem from a study of cytomegalovirus exposure and HLA in healthy donors. The PCR contained 60 Vbeta and 13 Jbeta primers. Method: immunoSEQ multiplex PCR; TCRdb's copy keeps in-frame clones and lacks some. This sample's table has about 200,000 clones. Study outcomes and limitations: Associated with HLA alleles at 0.05 false discovery rate in a later analysis were some 16,000 TCR beta sequences. Follow-up analysis seemed to connect common viral pathogens with several of the most significant clusters identified. In an earlier analysis, about 87% or about 30%: the productive usage of most TCR beta V segments. Three of the chains that were CMV-associated were confirmed in vitro to be specific for CMV antigens.

The TCR sequence derives from a man aged 25 to 40 in good health and CMV-seronegative. The chain links TRBV2 to TRBJ2-3; D perhaps matches TRBD2 (6 bases). Sequencing used PBMCs. The CDR3 coding sequence is TGTGCCAGCAGTGAAACGGACTATGCAAGGTATTTT. Its translation is CASSETDYARYF.